One and the same sample provided the 31 T cell receptor beta chains below, sequenced in a study of cytomegalovirus exposure and HLA in healthy donors. The primer mix had 60 Vbeta and 13 Jbeta primers. Repertoires were generated with immunoSEQ multiplex PCR, while TCRdb's copy carries only in-frame clones and drops some. The sample has 150,000 to 200,000 clones, approximately 80% seen once; the top ten hold about 2.4%. The sequenced sample consisted of PBMCs. These receptor sequences come from a male donor in good health and CMV-seronegative.

Regarding this clone: At one end, the junction sequence differs from germline, possibly due to a read error. The rearrangement joins TRBV11-2 to TRBJ1-1; weak D call: TRBD1 (5 bases). The CDR3 consists of 14 residues. Germline CDR1 reads SGHAT; CDR2 reads FQNNGV. The CDR3 region has the DNA TGTGCCAGCAGCGTAGACAGATATTTCACTGAAGCTTTCTTT. It translates to CASSVDRYFTEAFF.

This clone appeared once. This rearrangement joins TRBV15 to TRBJ2-6; TRBD2 agrees at 10 bases. V was clipped by 3 bases and J by 0 bases; unmatched bases: 8. This CDR3 is 19 amino acids long. The V gene's germline CDR1 is LNHNV and CDR2 YYDKDF (reference sequence). CDR3 loop: CATSRPAGGIYSGANVLTF. CDR3 sequence (DNA): TGTGCCACCAGCAGGCCAGCGGGGGGGATATACTCTGGGGCCAACGTCCTGACTTTC. The variable domain in full, with the rest retrieved from reference TRBV15 and TRBJ2-6, is DAMVIQNPRYQVTQFGKPVTLSCSQTLNHNVMYWYQQKSSQAPKLLFHYYDKDFNNEADTPDNFQSRRPNTSFCFLDIRSPGLGDTAMYLCATSRPAGGIYSGANVLTFGAGSRLTVL.

V and J are TRBV25-1 and TRBJ1-4, with 7 positions matching TRBD1. Trimming cost V 2 bases and J 7 bases; bases outside gene matches: 4. The CDR3 has 14 amino acids. The germline gives CDR1 MGHDK, CDR2 SYGVNS. CDR3 coding DNA: TGTGCCAGCAGTGAACCCGGGACAGTTGAAAAACTGTTTTTT. Residues: CASSEPGTVEKLFF.

The chain has TRBV28 and TRBJ2-5; 8 bases map to TRBD2. The junction had 10 bases not matched to a gene; V was cut back by 7 bases and J by 3 bases. CDR1 is MDHEN and CDR2 is SYDVKM in the germline V gene. CDR3 length: 15 residues. Here the CDR3 DNA reads TGTGCCAGCAAAGCGGGAGCTGGGAATGAAGAGACCCAGTACTTC. This codes for CASKAGAGNEETQYF.

The sample holds one count of this clone. The gene calls are TRBV7-2 and TRBJ2-7; the match to TRBD2 covers 7 bases. The CDR3 sequence is 18 residues long. Germline CDR1 and CDR2: SGHTA and FQGNSA. V lost 5 bases and J lost 5; bases outside the gene matches: 21. CDR3 nucleotides: TGTGCCAGCAGCACCTGGACACGGGGGGACGGAGAAAGGCACGAGCAGTACTTC. Its protein product is CASSTWTRGDGERHEQYF.

This chain connects TRBV28 to TRBJ1-2, with unresolved D. The CDR3 extends over 15 amino acids. Germline CDR1 and CDR2: MDHEN and SYDVKM. V lost 1 base, J lost 5 bases, and 14 bases lay in between. The CDR3 DNA is TGTGCCAGCAGTTTATTCCGGCCCCCCGGGTATGGCTACACCTTC. Its translation is CASSLFRPPGYGYTF.

V and J are TRBV6-6 and TRBJ2-3; 10 nucleotides align to TRBD2. CDR1 is MNHNY and CDR2 is SVGAGI in the germline V gene (reference sequence). This CDR3 spans 14 amino acids. J gave up 4 bases and V 4 bases, and 2 bases lay outside the gene matches. The CDR3 loop reads CASSSGLAPDTQYF. The CDR3 region has the DNA TGTGCCAGCAGTTCGGGACTAGCGCCAGATACGCAGTATTTT.

This chain uses TRBV27 with TRBJ2-3, with a tentative D call TRBD2 (6 bases). Germline CDR1 and CDR2: MNHEY and SMNVEV (reference sequence). CDR3 size: 12 residues. The V end was cut by 5 bases, the J end by 6 bases, with 9 bases between. The DNA for the CDR3 is TGTGCCAGCAGTCTCCGGGGGGATACGCAGTATTTT. It yields the protein CASSLRGDTQYF.

This chain uses TRBV18 with TRBJ2-7; unclear D gene. The V gene lost 3 bases and the J gene lost 1 base, with 19 bases spanning the gap. Germline V CDR1 and CDR2: KGHSH, LQKENI. This CDR3 spans 17 amino acids. This CDR3 is CASSPPFGRTNSYEQYF. CDR3 coding DNA: TGTGCCAGCTCACCTCCCTTTGGCCGCACCAATTCCTACGAGCAGTACTTC.

The chain employs TRBV18 and TRBJ2-3; TRBD2 matches 15 bases. The germline gives CDR1 KGHSH, CDR2 LQKENI. J was trimmed by 3 bases and V by 1 base; bases with no gene match: 2. This CDR3 region has 17 residues. CDR3 sequence: CASSPRGTSGRTDTQYF. Written as DNA, the CDR3 is TGTGCCAGCTCACCACGAGGGACTAGCGGGAGGACAGATACGCAGTATTTT.

The rearrangement joins TRBV4-1 to TRBJ2-1; TRBD1 is a possible D gene (8 bases). There are 16 residues in the CDR3. CDR1 is MGHRA, CDR2 YSYEKL, per germline. Trimming cost V 2 bases and J 7 bases, with 18 bases left between them. The DNA of the CDR3 is TGCGCCAGCAGCCAAAACAGGGGGGGGGCAGGGAATGAGCAGTTCTTC. Residues: CASSQNRGGAGNEQFF.

This rearrangement joins TRBV6-1 to TRBJ2-3; 11 nucleotides line up with TRBD2. Germline CDR1 reads MNHNS; CDR2 reads SASEGT. The length of the CDR3 is 15 residues. The V gene end was trimmed by 8 bases and the J gene end by 5 bases; junction bases not matched to a gene: 9. CDR3 DNA sequence: TGTGCCAGCCAGAATAGCGGGAGGGTAGAAGATACGCAGTATTTT. This encodes CASQNSGRVEDTQYF.

The DNA of the CDR3 is TGTGCCAGTAGTATGACAGGGTACGAGCAGTACTTC. Protein sequence: CASSMTGYEQYF. This chain uses TRBV19 with TRBJ2-7; 7 nucleotides line up with TRBD1. V shed 3 bases, J shed 4 bases, and the junction held 0 bases outside the gene matches. CDR3 length: 12 amino acids. Germline CDR1 LNHDA, CDR2 SQIVND (reference sequence).

The chain couples TRBV9 to TRBJ2-1; 13 nucleotides agree with TRBD2. V was pared by 3 bases and J by 7 bases, with 4 bases of the junction left unmatched. Looked up from germline, CDR1 is SGDLS and CDR2 is YYNGEE. This CDR3 is 15 amino acids long. The CDR3 here is CASSGRTSGSNEQFF. Here the CDR3 DNA reads TGTGCCAGCAGCGGGAGGACTAGCGGGAGTAATGAGCAGTTCTTC.

J is TRBJ2-5 and V is TRBV9; 8 nucleotides align to TRBD2. The CDR3 extends over 17 amino acids. V shed 4 bases, J shed 1 base, and the junction held 12 bases outside the gene matches. Germline assignment: CDR1 SGDLS and CDR2 YYNGEE. The CDR3 DNA is TGTGCCAGCAGCCCACCGAGGGCTAGCGGGCCCCAAGAGACCCAGTACTTC. It codes for CASSPPRASGPQETQYF.

This clone was observed a handful of times. The chain links TRBV4-2 to TRBJ1-1, with D possibly matching TRBD1 (6 bases). V dropped 0 bases and J dropped 1 base, with 9 bases sitting between them. The germline CDR1 and CDR2 sequences are LGHNA and YNFKEQ. The CDR3 loop spans 15 amino acids. CDR3 in amino acids: CASSQDPGANTEAFF. The DNA of the CDR3 is TGTGCCAGCAGCCAAGATCCAGGGGCGAACACTGAAGCTTTCTTT.

The chain is built from TRBV30 and TRBJ2-7, with 8 bases that match TRBD1. From germline, CDR1 is GTSNPN and CDR2 SVGIG (reference sequence). V was pared by 3 bases and J by 1 base, with 5 bases of the junction left unmatched. CDR3 length equals 14 residues. For the CDR3, the DNA is TGTGCCTGGAGCACCGGGACAGGTTCCTACGAGCAGTACTTC. Its protein product is CAWSTGTGSYEQYF.

CDR3 in DNA: TGTGCCAGCAGCTTCAGTACAGGGACTGAAGCTTTCTTT. It specifies CASSFSTGTEAFF. The chain uses TRBV11-3 and TRBJ1-1, with a possible D match to TRBD1 (6 bases). The V and J ends lost 3 bases and 5 bases respectively, with 10 bases between them. Germline values: CDR1 SGHNT, CDR2 YENEEA. CDR3 length equals 13 residues.

The genes are TRBV6-5 and TRBJ1-1; D perhaps matches TRBD1 (5 bases). Trimming took 8 bases from V and 5 from J, leaving 9 bases between them. Germline V lookup: CDR1 MNHEY, CDR2 SVGAGI. This CDR3 has 11 residues. The CDR3 nucleotides read TGTGCCAGCCTGGGGGGGACTGAAGCTTTCTTT. This gives the protein CASLGGTEAFF.

In its sample, this clone was seen a few times. Here the CDR3 reads CASSALPSGSYEQYF. CDR3 DNA sequence: TGTGCCAGCAGTGCATTGCCTAGCGGGAGCTACGAGCAGTACTTC. This rearrangement joins TRBV6-1 to TRBJ2-7, with 10 bases identical to TRBD2. Germline-derived CDR1 and CDR2 are MNHNS and SASEGT. The CDR3 consists of 15 residues. The trim removed 4 bases at V and 3 bases at J, leaving 6 bases unmatched.

The rearrangement uses TRBV28 and TRBJ2-1; 7 bases are a match to TRBD2. The V gene's germline CDR1 is MDHEN and CDR2 SYDVKM. The CDR3 is 17 residues long. The J segment lost 0 bases and the V segment lost 6 bases, leaving 11 bases of the junction unmatched. The CDR3 is CASSPTGGMRSYNEQFF. The CDR3, as DNA: TGTGCCAGCAGCCCGACGGGGGGTATGCGCTCCTACAATGAGCAGTTCTTC.

V usage is TRBV19 and J usage is TRBJ1-5; D gene uncertain. The germline CDR1 and CDR2 sequences are LNHDA and SQIVND (reference sequence). The CDR3 runs to 15 residues. With 4 bases removed from V and 0 bases from J, the gap between germline ends came to 10 bases. CDR3 in amino acids: CASSTGLYSNQPQHF. The DNA for the CDR3 is TGTGCCAGTAGTACGGGTCTATATAGCAATCAGCCCCAGCATTTT. Variable domain in full (rest from reference TRBV19 and TRBJ1-5): DGGITQSPKYLFRKEGQNVTLSCEQNLNHDAMYWYRQDPGQGLRLIYYSQIVNDFQKGDIAEGYSVSREKKESFPLTVTSAQKNPTAFYLCASSTGLYSNQPQHFGDGTRLSIL.

This clone was detected only a few times. This chain links TRBV15 with TRBJ1-1; 8 nucleotides align to TRBD1. With V trimmed by 7 bases and J by 4 bases, 5 bases remained unmatched. The germline CDR1 and CDR2 sequences are LNHNV and YYDKDF (reference sequence). The CDR3 contains 13 residues. The CDR3 loop reads CATTRDRGTEAFF. In DNA form, the CDR3 reads TGTGCCACCACCCGAGACAGGGGCACTGAAGCTTTCTTT.

The chain carries TRBV11-3 and TRBJ2-1, with 7 bases that match TRBD2. The CDR3 spans 15 residues. V trimming: 1 base; J trimming: 4 bases; junction bases outside the gene matches: 4. Germline CDR1 and CDR2: SGHNT and YENEEA. The CDR3 spells CASSLGGRVYNEQFF. The CDR3 region has the DNA TGTGCCAGCAGCTTAGGCGGGAGAGTGTACAATGAGCAGTTCTTC.

This chain joins TRBV5-6 and TRBJ2-3; 7 nucleotides match TRBD2. Germline assignment: CDR1 SGHDT and CDR2 YYEEEE. The CDR3 runs to 15 residues. V lost 5 bases to trimming and J lost 0 bases; unmatched junction nucleotides: 6. The CDR3 is CASSYLGGSTDTQYF. CDR3 bases: TGTGCCAGCAGTTACCTGGGGGGGAGCACAGATACGCAGTATTTT.

The genes are TRBV28 and TRBJ2-7; D gene unclear. Germline-derived CDR1 and CDR2 are MDHEN and SYDVKM. Deletions cut 2 bases from V and 0 bases from J, with 11 bases between. This CDR3 is built from 15 residues. Here the CDR3 reads CASSLGQVSSYEQYF. CDR3 coding DNA: TGTGCCAGCAGTTTAGGGCAGGTTAGCTCCTACGAGCAGTACTTC.

This sequence joins TRBV28 and TRBJ2-5; D is possibly TRBD2 (5 bases). The CDR3 extends over 18 amino acids. From germline, CDR1 is MDHEN and CDR2 SYDVKM. V shed 4 bases and J shed 2 bases, with 23 bases lying between them. The CDR3 loop reads CASSYGRAAVPGQETQYF. For the CDR3, the DNA is TGTGCCAGCAGTTACGGCCGGGCTGCCGTCCCGGGACAAGAGACCCAGTACTTC.

The chain uses TRBV28 and TRBJ1-5, with 7 nucleotides matching TRBD1. Trimming at V came to 8 bases and at J to 1 base, leaving 8 bases not matched to a gene. The CDR3 runs 15 residues. CDR1 MDHEN and CDR2 SYDVKM come from the germline V gene. CDR3 bases: TGTGCCAGCGTCCCACAACAGGGGAGCAATCAGCCCCAGCATTTT. This sequence encodes CASVPQQGSNQPQHF. The full variable domain, completed using reference TRBV28 and TRBJ1-5, is DVKVTQSSRYLVKRTGEKVFLECVQDMDHENMFWYRQDPGLGLRLIYFSYDVKMKEKGDIPEGYSVSREKKERFSLILESASTNQTSMYLCASVPQQGSNQPQHFGDGTRLSIL.

The V and J genes are TRBV14 and TRBJ2-2; D might be TRBD1 (6 bases). V lost 2 bases and J 7 bases, leaving 11 bases between the germline ends. The CDR3 totals 14 residues. Germline V gene data show CDR1 as SGHDN and CDR2 as FVKESK. DNA of the CDR3: TGTGCCAGCAGCCAAAACAGGGATGGCGGGGAGCTGTTTTTT. Translating gives CASSQNRDGGELFF.

Only one count was recorded for this clone. The chain joins TRBV28 to TRBJ1-2, with D possibly matching TRBD1 (6 bases). Germline V gives CDR1 MDHEN, CDR2 SYDVKM. Trimming shortened V by 6 bases and J by 4 bases, and 15 bases separated the two germline ends. The CDR3 contains 14 residues. CDR3 loop: CASSQQGPSYGYTF. In DNA form, the CDR3 reads TGTGCCAGCAGCCAACAGGGTCCTTCCTATGGCTACACCTTC.

The rearrangement uses TRBV7-2 and TRBJ1-6, with a possible D match to TRBD1 (5 bases). This CDR3 comprises 16 residues. The germline gives CDR1 SGHTA, CDR2 FQGNSA. V lost 1 base to trimming and J lost 6 bases, with 13 bases between them. CDR3 DNA sequence: TGTGCCAGCAGCTTAGTTGGGGGGTCGGGTAATTCACCCCTCCACTTT. Its translation: CASSLVGGSGNSPLHF.